The 5 T cell receptor beta chains below come from one sample, sequenced in a study of control samples from healthy donors and cancer patients. Measured with immunoSEQ multiplex PCR; TCRdb has only the in-frame clones, and not every one. The table lists about 170,000 clones, over 85% of them singletons. The specimen was blood. The receptors stem from a woman aged 55-70 years in good health.

V usage is TRBV24-1 and J usage is TRBJ2-1, with D possibly being TRBD1 (5 bases). Germline V gene sequence: CDR1 KGHDR, CDR2 SFDVKD. V lost 9 bases and J 7 bases, leaving 15 bases between the germline ends. This CDR3 region has 13 residues. The CDR3 bases are TGTGCCACCGGGCAGGGCGGCGAAAATGAGCAGTTCTTC. Its protein is CATGQGGENEQFF.

The genes are TRBV5-1 and TRBJ1-2, with D possibly TRBD1 on 5 matching bases. Trimming pared 4 bases from V and 4 bases from J, leaving 17 bases between. This CDR3 spans 15 amino acids. CDR1 and CDR2 from the germline V gene are SGHRS and YFSETQ. The CDR3 spells CASSPVQGSFYGYTF. DNA of the CDR3: TGCGCCAGCAGCCCGGTTCAGGGATCCTTCTATGGCTACACCTTC.

The chain recombines TRBV6-2 or TRBV6-3 with TRBJ2-7, with D possibly matching TRBD1 (5 bases). Trimming removed 5 bases from V and 3 bases from J, with 17 bases in between. The CDR3 contains 15 residues. Per germline, CDR1 MNHEY and CDR2 SVGEGT. CDR3 protein: CASSTLIPGIYEQYF. In DNA, the CDR3 is TGTGCCAGCAGTACGCTAATCCCAGGGATCTACGAGCAGTACTTC.

V usage is TRBV12-3 or TRBV12-4 and J usage is TRBJ2-7; D gene ambiguous. The CDR3 contains 13 residues. The V end was cut by 11 bases, the J end by 2 bases, with 16 bases between. CDR3 nucleotide sequence: TGTGCCCCCAATATGCCTGAAACCTACGAGCAGTACTTC. Amino acids: CAPNMPETYEQYF.

The V and J genes are TRBV9 and TRBJ1-5; D is possibly TRBD1 (5 bases). This CDR3 is built from 14 residues. V dropped 6 bases and J dropped 1 base, with 11 bases sitting between them. The germline V gene has CDR1 SGDLS and CDR2 YYNGEE. The CDR3 coding sequence is TGTGCCAGCAACCGGGGGGGAAGCAATCAGCCCCAGCATTTT. Translation gives CASNRGGSNQPQHF.